This paragraph covers one T cell receptor (beta chain) sequence. Its target is not known. CDR1 and CDR2 from the germline V gene are SNHLY and FYNNEI. The CDR3 totals 15 residues. The V and J ends lost 6 bases and 2 bases respectively, with 15 bases between them. This record comes from a study of OX40 agonist ivuxolimab in advanced cancers. Study at large: Partial responses were recorded for three patients, including one with hepatocellular carcinoma and two with cutaneous melanoma. Findings and caveats of the study: Among the lowest peripheral clonal expansion occurred in 0.1-3.0 mg/kg partial responders.

TCRdb keeps only in-frame clones here, not all; method: immunoSEQ multiplex PCR. The table records 73,000 or so clones, approximately 91% of them present only once. No patient had autoimmune disease or received systemic immunosuppression. Blood draws occurred at baseline, cycle 4 day 1, and cycle 7 day 1. Sequences were derived from CD4+ or CD8+ T cells sorted from blood, sampled in a trial of the OX40 agonist ivuxolimab. The rearrangement links TRBV2 to TRBJ2-3; D gene unclear. The clonotype was recovered from an adult with an advanced solid tumor such as melanoma, head and neck, liver or kidney cancer. The CDR3 sequence: CASRATQLNTDTQYF. The DNA of the CDR3 is TGTGCCAGCAGAGCGACTCAACTAAACACAGATACGCAGTATTTT.